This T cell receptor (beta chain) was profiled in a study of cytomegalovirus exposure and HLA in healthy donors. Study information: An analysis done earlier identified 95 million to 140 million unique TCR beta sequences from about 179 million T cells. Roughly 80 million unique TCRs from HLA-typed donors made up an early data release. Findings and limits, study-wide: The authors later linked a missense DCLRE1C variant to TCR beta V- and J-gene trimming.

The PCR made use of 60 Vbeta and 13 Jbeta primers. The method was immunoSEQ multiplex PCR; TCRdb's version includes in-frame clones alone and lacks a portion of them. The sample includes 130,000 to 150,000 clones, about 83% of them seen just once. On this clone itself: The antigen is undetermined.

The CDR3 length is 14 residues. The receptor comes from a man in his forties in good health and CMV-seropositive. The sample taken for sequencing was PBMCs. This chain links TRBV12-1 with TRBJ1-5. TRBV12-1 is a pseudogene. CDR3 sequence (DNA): TGTGCCAGCAGCTTTCATTGTGTGCGGCAGCCCCAGCATTTT. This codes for CASSFHCVRQPQHF.